This is a list of T cell receptor beta chains from one sample in a study of cytomegalovirus exposure and HLA in healthy donors. The repertoire was sequenced with immunoSEQ multiplex PCR; TCRdb's copy has only in-frame clones and lacks some. The sample includes 110,000 to 150,000 clones, 65% to 80% of them seen just once. Sequences were obtained from PBMCs. These receptors all stem from a man aged 25-40 years in good health and CMV-seronegative. CDR3s include the opening cysteine and the closing phenylalanine or tryptophan. Each record gives: V gene, clone size, D gene, J gene, CDR3 protein, CDR3 DNA. D genes are given only for firm matches. Only some rows state a clone size, as once, few, many or a class for expanded clones.

>TRBV4-2|few|NA|TRBJ2-1
CASSQGGLAGDTYNEQFF
TGTGCCAGCAGCCAAGGGGGGCTGGCGGGGGATACCTACAATGAGCAGTTCTTC
>TRBV6-1|NA|NA|TRBJ1-1
CASSVHTNTEAFF
TGTGCCAGCAGTGTTCACACGAACACTGAAGCTTTCTTT
>TRBV9|few|NA|TRBJ2-1
CASSPRTSYNEQFF
TGTGCCAGCAGCCCCCGGACTTCCTACAATGAGCAGTTCTTC
>TRBV6-5|NA|NA|TRBJ2-3
CASSRDGRGLDTQYF
TGTGCCAGCAGCCGGGACGGGAGAGGGTTAGATACGCAGTATTTT
>TRBV7-2|NA|NA|TRBJ1-4
CASSTVRGEKLFF
TGTGCCAGCAGCACCGTCCGGGGTGAAAAACTGTTTTTT
>TRBV6-6|NA|TRBD1|TRBJ1-4
CASRPGTGGVREKLFF
TGTGCCAGCAGGCCCGGGACAGGGGGAGTAAGGGAAAAACTGTTTTTT
>TRBV7-8|NA|TRBD1|TRBJ1-5
CASAGGPRGDRNQPQHF
TGTGCCAGCGCGGGGGGGCCTCGAGGGGACAGAAATCAGCCCCAGCATTTT
>TRBV10-3|NA|NA|TRBJ2-6
CAISEPGANGLTF
TGTGCCATCAGTGAGCCTGGGGCCAACGGCCTGACTTTC
>TRBV19|NA|NA|TRBJ1-3
CASSDRDTGNTIYF
TGTGCCAGTAGTGACAGAGATACTGGAAACACCATATATTTT
>TRBV7-9|NA|NA|TRBJ2-5
CASSLVGVWEETQYF
TGTGCCAGCAGCTTAGTCGGGGTTTGGGAAGAGACCCAGTACTTC
>TRBV4-1|few|TRBD2|TRBJ2-1
CASSHPSGSSYNEQFF
TGCGCCAGCAGCCACCCCAGCGGGAGCTCCTACAATGAGCAGTTCTTC
>TRBV21-1|NA|NA|TRBJ1-2
CASSRDRDNYGYTF
TGTGCCAGCAGCCGGGACAGGGATAACTATGGCTACACCTTC
>TRBV19|once|NA|TRBJ1-5
CASSIDLDSNQPQHF
TGTGCCAGTAGTATTGACTTAGATAGCAATCAGCCCCAGCATTTT
>TRBV4-1|NA|TRBD1|TRBJ1-1
CASSQTGRTEAFF
TGCGCCAGCAGCCAGACAGGGCGCACTGAAGCTTTCTTT
>TRBV7-2|NA|NA|TRBJ1-5
CASSSRQGREPQHF
TGTGCCAGCAGCTCACGCCAGGGGAGGGAGCCCCAGCATTTT
>TRBV6-6|few|TRBD1|TRBJ1-3
CASRPTNRGLGNTIYF
TGTGCCAGCAGACCGACTAACAGGGGGCTAGGAAACACCATATATTTT
>TRBV6-5|NA|NA|TRBJ1-1
CASSYSGGEAFF
TGTGCCAGCAGTTACTCCGGGGGTGAAGCTTTCTTT
>TRBV30|NA|NA|TRBJ1-5
CAWSREFDQPQHF
TGTGCCTGGAGTCGGGAGTTTGATCAGCCCCAGCATTTT
>TRBV5-5|few|TRBD1|TRBJ1-5
CASSPWTGGSNQPQHF
TGTGCCAGCAGCCCGTGGACAGGGGGGTCGAATCAGCCCCAGCATTTT
>TRBV7-2|NA|NA|TRBJ2-3
CASSPLQEFTDTQYF
TGTGCCAGCAGCCCTCTACAGGAATTCACAGATACGCAGTATTTT
>TRBV7-6|few|NA|TRBJ2-5
CASTVQEGKEETQYF
TGTGCCAGCACCGTTCAGGAGGGTAAGGAAGAGACCCAGTACTTC
>TRBV28|NA|TRBD1|TRBJ2-2
CASSRDRGAAGELFF
TGTGCCAGCAGTCGGGACAGGGGTGCCGCCGGGGAGCTGTTTTTT
>TRBV6-1|few|TRBD1|TRBJ1-1
CASSEALGTGTMNTEAFF
TGTGCCAGCAGTGAAGCGCTCGGGACAGGGACTATGAACACTGAAGCTTTCTTT
>TRBV4-2|NA|NA|TRBJ1-4
CASSQEIRGRNNEKLFF
TGTGCCAGCAGCCAAGAGATCAGGGGCCGGAATAATGAAAAACTGTTTTTT
>TRBV27|NA|TRBD1|TRBJ2-2
CASSLSRGTGATGELFF
TGTGCCAGCAGTTTATCGAGGGGGACAGGGGCAACCGGGGAGCTGTTTTTT
>TRBV28|NA|TRBD1|TRBJ2-7
CASSLSFSSGDRSSYEQYF
TGTGCCAGCAGTTTATCCTTTAGTTCAGGGGACAGGAGCTCCTACGAGCAGTACTTC
>TRBV7-7|few|TRBD1|TRBJ2-1
CASSNGQGASEQFF
TGTGCCAGCAGCAACGGACAGGGGGCAAGTGAGCAGTTCTTC
>TRBV7-6|once|TRBD1|TRBJ2-2
CASSFPTGRTGELFF
TGTGCCAGCAGCTTTCCGACAGGGCGAACCGGGGAGCTGTTTTTT
>TRBV21-1|NA|NA|TRBJ2-2
CASSKDTQGAGELFF
TGTGCCAGCAGCAAAGACACGCAGGGGGCCGGGGAGCTGTTTTTT
>TRBV5-1|once|NA|TRBJ2-7
CASGMGLGDMEQYF
TGCGCCAGTGGGATGGGACTGGGGGATATGGAGCAGTACTTC
>TRBV9|NA|TRBD2|TRBJ2-3
CASSVEGLAGGLDTDTQYF
TGTGCCAGCAGCGTAGAAGGACTAGCGGGAGGGCTGGACACAGATACGCAGTATTTT
>TRBV10-3|NA|NA|TRBJ1-5
CAISEARDGNQPQHF
TGTGCCATCAGTGAGGCCAGGGATGGCAATCAGCCCCAGCATTTT
>TRBV4-1|once|NA|TRBJ2-1
CASSQGPAKVGGNEQFF
TGCGCCAGCAGCCAAGGCCCTGCTAAGGTGGGGGGCAATGAGCAGTTCTTC
>TRBV6-5|NA|NA|TRBJ1-2
CASSYNRVGGYTF
TGTGCCAGCAGTTACAACAGGGTGGGGGGCTACACCTTC
>TRBV30|few|TRBD1|TRBJ1-2
CAWSGVDRAKGYTF
TGTGCCTGGAGTGGGGTGGACAGGGCCAAAGGCTACACCTTC
>TRBV7-2|few|TRBD2|TRBJ2-1
CASIPPGLLYNEQFF
TGTGCCAGCATTCCCCCGGGACTACTTTACAATGAGCAGTTCTTC
>TRBV7-9|once|NA|TRBJ1-3
CASSLNRPNTIYF
TGTGCCAGCAGCTTGAACAGGCCAAACACCATATATTTT
>TRBV18|once|TRBD1|TRBJ2-7
CASSRDYRGHEQYF
TGTGCCAGCTCACGAGACTACAGGGGCCACGAGCAGTACTTC
>TRBV25-1|few|TRBD1|TRBJ2-7
CASKGQGTYEQYF
TGTGCCAGCAAGGGACAGGGAACCTACGAGCAGTACTTC
>TRBV5-1|NA|NA|TRBJ1-3
CASSQASGNTIYF
TGCGCCAGCAGCCAGGCCTCTGGAAACACCATATATTTT